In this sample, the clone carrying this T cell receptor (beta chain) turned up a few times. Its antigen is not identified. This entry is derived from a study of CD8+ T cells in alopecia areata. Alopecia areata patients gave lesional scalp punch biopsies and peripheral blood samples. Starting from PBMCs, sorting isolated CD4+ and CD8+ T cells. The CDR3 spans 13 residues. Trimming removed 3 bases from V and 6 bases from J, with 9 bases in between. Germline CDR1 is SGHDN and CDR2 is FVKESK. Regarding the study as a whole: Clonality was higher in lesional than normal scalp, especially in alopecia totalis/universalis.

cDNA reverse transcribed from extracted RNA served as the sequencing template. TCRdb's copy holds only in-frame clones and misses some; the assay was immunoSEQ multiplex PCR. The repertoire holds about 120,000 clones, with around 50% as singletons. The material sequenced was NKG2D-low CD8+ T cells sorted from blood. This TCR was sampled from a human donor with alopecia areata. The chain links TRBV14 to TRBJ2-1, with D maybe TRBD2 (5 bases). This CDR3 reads CASSQGVGNEQFF. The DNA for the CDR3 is TGTGCCAGCAGCCAGGGAGTGGGCAATGAGCAGTTCTTC.